This T cell receptor beta chain was recovered during a study of cytomegalovirus exposure and HLA in healthy donors (TCRdb year 2017). Context from the whole study: According to a later analysis, the 120 or so validation repertoires were produced on the same platform as the approximately 620 repertoires of the first cohort. The study aimed to test whether signatures of past pathogen exposure could be identified by cataloging public T cell receptors. A separate validation cohort of some 130 different subjects was used in addition to the roughly 670-subject first cohort. To predict cytomegalovirus infection status, the study combined high-throughput TCR immunosequencing, statistical association of individual TCRs with disease status, and machine learning.

Libraries were prepared through the immunoSEQ multiplex PCR assay. In the authors' own workflow: A statistical classification framework was developed to diagnose cytomegalovirus status using the catalog of TCR beta chain sequences. As stored in TCRdb, this immuneACCESS dataset retains in-frame rearrangements with V and J assigned. A fraction of the clones does not appear; measured against another copy, unresolved V genes explain less than half of the discrepancy, and the remainder lacks a known reason. V and J calls and clone size are those listed in that table; D and trimming were worked out from the DNA. The sample includes 200,000 or so clones, with roughly 88% observed a single time. Roughly 2.8% of the sample belongs to the ten largest clones. Concerning this clone itself: Its antigen has not been determined. Base-call qualities are not available, and no considerably larger clone is one nucleotide away.

CDR1 and CDR2 are drawn from the germline V gene (reference sequence): LNHNV, YYDKDF. The CDR3 contains 15 residues, cysteine and phenylalanine counted. Only the CDR3 part of the read is kept: 45 bases, read in frame from the first base. Ends trimmed: V by 5 bases, J by 7 bases; bases unmatched to a gene: 8. The donors were included in the validation cohort of some 120 subjects, a group kept apart from the 666-subject first cohort. Broad study findings and their caveats: The authors suggested that the approach could potentially be generalized to other disease states and immunological phenotypes. A later analysis lacked HLA typing for the validation cohort, so it scored co-occurrence in that cohort across all 130 or so repertoires. The study listed around 160 TCR beta chains as associated with cytomegalovirus. While some public TCRs were present in many individuals, most TCR sequences turned up only very rarely across donors. Cytomegalovirus status was reported to be diagnosed by the classifier with high specificity and sensitivity in both the original and validation cohorts. In vitro tests confirmed that a few of the cytomegalovirus-associated TCR beta chains recognize cytomegalovirus antigens. A later analysis found that TCRs clustered in the first cohort also tended to co-occur in the 120 validation repertoires, with approximately 95% of cluster scores above 0.

The rearranged chain carries TRBV15 and TRBJ1-4, and 9 junctional nucleotides match TRBD1. This sequence originates from a woman younger than 30 in good health and CMV-seronegative. The sequencing input was PBMCs. The nucleotides read TGTGCCACCAGCGGGGACAGGGCGGCCCTTGAAAAACTGTTTTTT. This encodes CATSGDRAALEKLFF.